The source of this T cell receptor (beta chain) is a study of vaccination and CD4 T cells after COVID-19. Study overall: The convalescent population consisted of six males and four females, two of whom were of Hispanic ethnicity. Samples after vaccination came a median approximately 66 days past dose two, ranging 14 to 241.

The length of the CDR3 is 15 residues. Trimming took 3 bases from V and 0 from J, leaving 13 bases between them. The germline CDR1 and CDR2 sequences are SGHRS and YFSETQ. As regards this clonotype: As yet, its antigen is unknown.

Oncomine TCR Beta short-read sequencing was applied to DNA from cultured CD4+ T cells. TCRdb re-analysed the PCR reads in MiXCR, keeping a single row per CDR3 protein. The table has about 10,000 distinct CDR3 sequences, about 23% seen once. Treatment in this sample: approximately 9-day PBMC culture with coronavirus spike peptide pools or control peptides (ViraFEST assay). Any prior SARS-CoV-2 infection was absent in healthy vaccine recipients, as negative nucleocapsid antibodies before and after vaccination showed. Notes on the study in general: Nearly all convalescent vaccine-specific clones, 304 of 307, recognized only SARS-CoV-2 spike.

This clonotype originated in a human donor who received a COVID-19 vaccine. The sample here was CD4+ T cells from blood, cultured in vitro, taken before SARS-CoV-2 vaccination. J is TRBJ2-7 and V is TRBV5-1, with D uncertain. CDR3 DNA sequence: TGCGCCAGCAGCTCGCCGACTCGGAGCTCCTACGAGCAGTACTTC. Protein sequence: CASSSPTRSSYEQYF.